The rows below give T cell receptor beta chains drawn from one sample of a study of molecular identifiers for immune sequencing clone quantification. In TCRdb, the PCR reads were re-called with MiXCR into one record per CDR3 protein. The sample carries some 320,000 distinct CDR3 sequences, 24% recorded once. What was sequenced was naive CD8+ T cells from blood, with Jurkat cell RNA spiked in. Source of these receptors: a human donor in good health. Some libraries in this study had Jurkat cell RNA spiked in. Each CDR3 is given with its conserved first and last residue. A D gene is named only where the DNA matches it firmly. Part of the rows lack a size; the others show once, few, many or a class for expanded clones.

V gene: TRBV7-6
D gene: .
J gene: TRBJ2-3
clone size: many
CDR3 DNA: TGTGCCAGCAGCTTAATCGGGGTTCCCACAGATACGCAGTATTTT
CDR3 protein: CASSLIGVPTDTQYF

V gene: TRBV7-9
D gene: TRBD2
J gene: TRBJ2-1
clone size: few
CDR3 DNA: TGTGCCAGCAGGGACGGACTAGCAGTTCTCGATGAGCAGTTCTTC
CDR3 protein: CASRDGLAVLDEQFF

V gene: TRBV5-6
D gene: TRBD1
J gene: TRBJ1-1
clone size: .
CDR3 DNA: TGTGCCAGCAGCTTAGGACAGGGGTCCATGAACACTGAAGCTTTCTTT
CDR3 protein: CASSLGQGSMNTEAFF

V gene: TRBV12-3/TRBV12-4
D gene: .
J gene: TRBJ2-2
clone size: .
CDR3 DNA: TGTGCCAGCAGTTTAGCGCAAGATATCACCGGGGAGCTGTTTTTT
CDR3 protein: CASSLAQDITGELFF

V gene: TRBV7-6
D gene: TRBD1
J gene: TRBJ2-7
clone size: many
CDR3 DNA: TGTGCCAGCAGCCGAGGGACAGGGGCTGGGTACGAGCAGTACTTC
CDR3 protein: CASSRGTGAGYEQYF

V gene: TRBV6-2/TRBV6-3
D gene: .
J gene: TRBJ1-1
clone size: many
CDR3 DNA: TGTGCCAGCAGTTACGGGGCAGGGACTGAAGCTTTCTTT
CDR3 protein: CASSYGAGTEAFF

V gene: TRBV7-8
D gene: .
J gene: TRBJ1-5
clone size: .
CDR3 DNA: TGTGCCAGCAGCTTCCAGAGGACTGGCCCCGGGCCCCAGCATTTT
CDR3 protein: CASSFQRTGPGPQHF

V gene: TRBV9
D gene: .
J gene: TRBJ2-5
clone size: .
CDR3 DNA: TGTGCCAGCAGCTCACCCGCCGGACATGTACAAGAGACCCAGTACTTC
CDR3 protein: CASSSPAGHVQETQYF

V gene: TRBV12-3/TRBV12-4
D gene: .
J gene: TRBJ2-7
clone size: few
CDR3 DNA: TGTGCCAGCAGTGGGGGGTATGACGGGGTACTATTCTACGAGCAGTACTTC
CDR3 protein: CASSGGYDGVLFYEQYF

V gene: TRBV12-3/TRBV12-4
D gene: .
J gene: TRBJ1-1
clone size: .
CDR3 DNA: TGTGCCAGCAGTTTAGGGGTAGGACGTCCTGAAGCTTTCTTT
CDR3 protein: CASSLGVGRPEAFF

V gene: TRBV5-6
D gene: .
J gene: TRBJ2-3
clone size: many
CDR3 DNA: TGTGCCAGCAGCATCATTTCAGATACGCAGTATTTT
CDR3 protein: CASSIISDTQYF

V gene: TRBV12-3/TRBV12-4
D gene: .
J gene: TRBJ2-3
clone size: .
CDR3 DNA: TGTGCCAGCAAGACTCGACTGAATTTTTACACAGATACGCAGTATTTT
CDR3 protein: CASKTRLNFYTDTQYF

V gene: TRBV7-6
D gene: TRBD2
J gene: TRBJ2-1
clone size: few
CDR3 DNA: TGTGCCAGCAGCTTAAGGACTAGCAGTGGGGATGAGCAGTTCTTC
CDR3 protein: CASSLRTSSGDEQFF

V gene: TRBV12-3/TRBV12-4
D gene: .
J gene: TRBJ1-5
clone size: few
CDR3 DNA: TGTGCCAGCAGCCAAGGTGGGGTGTTACAGCCCCAGCATTTT
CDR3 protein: CASSQGGVLQPQHF

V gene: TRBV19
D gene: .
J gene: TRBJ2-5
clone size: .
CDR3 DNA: TGTGCCAGTAGTACGCTGACTTGGGAGACCCAGTACTTC
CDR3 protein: CASSTLTWETQYF

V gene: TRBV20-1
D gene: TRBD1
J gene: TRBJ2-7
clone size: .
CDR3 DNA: TGCAGTGCTAGAGATCTCCGAATCGGACAGGGCGGCCTTTACGAGCAGTACTTC
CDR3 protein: CSARDLRIGQGGLYEQYF

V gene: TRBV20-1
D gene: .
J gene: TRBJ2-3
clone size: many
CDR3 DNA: TGCAGTGCTACTCAACCCCGCGGTGGTCCCACAGATACGCAGTATTTT
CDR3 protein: CSATQPRGGPTDTQYF

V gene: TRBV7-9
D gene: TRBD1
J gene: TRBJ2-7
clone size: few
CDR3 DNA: TGTGCCAGCAGCTCAGGGGGACAGGGAGCCTACGAGCAGTACTTC
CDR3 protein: CASSSGGQGAYEQYF

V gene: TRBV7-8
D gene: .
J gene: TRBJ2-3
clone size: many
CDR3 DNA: TGTGCCAGCAGCTTAGCCCAGAGCACAGATACGCAGTATTTT
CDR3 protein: CASSLAQSTDTQYF

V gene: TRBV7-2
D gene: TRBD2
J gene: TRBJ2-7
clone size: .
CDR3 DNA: TGTGCCAGCAGCTTAGGGGCTAGCGGGGGCTACGAGCAGTACTTC
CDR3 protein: CASSLGASGGYEQYF

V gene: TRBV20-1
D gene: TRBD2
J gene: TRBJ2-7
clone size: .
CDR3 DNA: TGCAGTGCTAGAGTCCCTGGAGGTAGCGGGGGACCCTACGAGCAGTACTTC
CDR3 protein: CSARVPGGSGGPYEQYF

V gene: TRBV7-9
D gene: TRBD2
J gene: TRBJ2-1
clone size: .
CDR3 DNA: TGTGCCAGCAGCCCGTCCGGACTAGCGGGTGAGCAGTTCTTC
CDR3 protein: CASSPSGLAGEQFF

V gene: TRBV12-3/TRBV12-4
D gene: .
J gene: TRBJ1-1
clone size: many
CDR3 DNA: TGTGCCAGCAGCTCAGACAGTTACACTGAAGCTTTCTTT
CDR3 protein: CASSSDSYTEAFF

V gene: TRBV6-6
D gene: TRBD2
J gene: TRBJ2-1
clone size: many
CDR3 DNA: TGTGCCAGCAGCCCCACTAGCGTCGTGGATGAGCAGTTCTTC
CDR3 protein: CASSPTSVVDEQFF

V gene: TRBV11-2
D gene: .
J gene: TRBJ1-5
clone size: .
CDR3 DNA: TGTGCCAGCAGCTTAGGTAACAATCAGCCCCAGCGTTTT
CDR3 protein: CASSLGNNQPQRF

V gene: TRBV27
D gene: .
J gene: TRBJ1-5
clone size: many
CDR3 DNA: TGTGCCAGCAGATCCCTTCTAGGATGGAGCAATCAGCCCCAGCATTTT
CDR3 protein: CASRSLLGWSNQPQHF

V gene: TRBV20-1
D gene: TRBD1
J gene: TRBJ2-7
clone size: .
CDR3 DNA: TGCAGACCTCCGGGACAGGGGGTTTTCGACGAGCAGTACTTC
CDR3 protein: CRPPGQGVFDEQYF

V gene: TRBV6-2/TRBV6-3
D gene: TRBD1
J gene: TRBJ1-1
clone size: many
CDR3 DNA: TGTGCCAGCAGCCGGGACAGGGGGCCTTACACTGAAGCTTTCTTT
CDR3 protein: CASSRDRGPYTEAFF

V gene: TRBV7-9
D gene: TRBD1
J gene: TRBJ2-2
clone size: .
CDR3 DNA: TGTGCCAGCAGCTCCTACAGGGGGGAAGCCGGGGAGCTGGTTTTT
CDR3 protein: CASSSYRGEAGELVF

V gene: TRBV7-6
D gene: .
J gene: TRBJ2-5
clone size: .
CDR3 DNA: TGTGCCAGCAGCTTGGGGGTTCGGGCGGAGACCCAGTACTTC
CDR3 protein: CASSLGVRAETQYF

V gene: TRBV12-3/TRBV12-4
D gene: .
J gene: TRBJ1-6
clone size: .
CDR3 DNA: TGTGCCAGCAGCTCTACCTTTGGGGTAAATTCACCCCTCCACTTT
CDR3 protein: CASSSTFGVNSPLHF

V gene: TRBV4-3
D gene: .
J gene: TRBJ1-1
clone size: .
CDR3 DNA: TGCGCCAGCAGCCAAGATAAAATGGGGGGGACTGAAGCTTTCTTT
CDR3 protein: CASSQDKMGGTEAFF

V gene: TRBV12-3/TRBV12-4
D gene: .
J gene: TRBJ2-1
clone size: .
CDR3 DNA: TGTGCCAGCAGTTCCGGGTCAGTCTACAATGAGCAGTTCTTC
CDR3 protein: CASSSGSVYNEQFF

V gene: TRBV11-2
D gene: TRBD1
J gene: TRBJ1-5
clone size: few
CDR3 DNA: TGTGCCAGCAGCGCGGCCGGGACAGGCTCCAATCAGCCCCAGCATTTT
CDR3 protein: CASSAAGTGSNQPQHF